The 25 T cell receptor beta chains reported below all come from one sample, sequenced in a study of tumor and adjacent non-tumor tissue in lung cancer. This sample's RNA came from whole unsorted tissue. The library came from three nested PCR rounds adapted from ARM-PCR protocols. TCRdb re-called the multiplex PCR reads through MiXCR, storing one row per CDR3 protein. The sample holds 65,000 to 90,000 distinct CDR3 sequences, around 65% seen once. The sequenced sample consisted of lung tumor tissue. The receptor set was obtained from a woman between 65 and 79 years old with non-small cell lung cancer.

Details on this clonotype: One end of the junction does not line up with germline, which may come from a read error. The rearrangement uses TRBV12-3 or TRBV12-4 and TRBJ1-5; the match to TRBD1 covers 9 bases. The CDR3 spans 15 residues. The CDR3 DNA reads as TGTACCAGTAGTTTGACAGGGGGGCGCAATCAGCCCCAGCATTTT. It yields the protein CTSSLTGGRNQPQHF.

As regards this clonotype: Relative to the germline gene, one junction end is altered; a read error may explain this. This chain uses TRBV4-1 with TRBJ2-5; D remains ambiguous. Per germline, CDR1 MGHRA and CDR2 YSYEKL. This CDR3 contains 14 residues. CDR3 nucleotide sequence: TGCGTCAGCAGCCAAGGGTTCCTCCAGGAGACCCAGTGCTTC. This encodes CVSSQGFLQETQCF.

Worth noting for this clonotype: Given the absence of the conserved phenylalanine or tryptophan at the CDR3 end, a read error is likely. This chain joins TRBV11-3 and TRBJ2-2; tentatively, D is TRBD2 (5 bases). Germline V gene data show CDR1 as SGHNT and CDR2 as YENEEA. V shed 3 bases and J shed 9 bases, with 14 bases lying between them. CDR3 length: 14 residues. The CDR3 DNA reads TGTGCCAGCAGCTTCGGAGGAAGAGCCCGGGAGCTGTTTCTT. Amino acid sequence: CASSFGGRARELFL.

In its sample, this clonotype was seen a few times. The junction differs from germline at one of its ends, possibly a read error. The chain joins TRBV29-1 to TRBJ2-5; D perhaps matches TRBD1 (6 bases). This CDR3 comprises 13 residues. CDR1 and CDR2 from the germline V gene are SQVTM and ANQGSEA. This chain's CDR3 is CSTDPGVQEAQYF. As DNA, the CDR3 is TGCAGCACTGACCCAGGGGTGCAAGAGGCCCAGTACTTC. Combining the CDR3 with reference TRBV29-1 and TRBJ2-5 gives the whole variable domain SAVISQKPSRDICQRGTSLTIQCQVDSQVTMMFWYRQQPGQSLTLIATANQGSEATYESGFVIDKFPISRPNLTFSTLTVSNMSPEDSSIYLCSTDPGVQEAQYFGPGTRLLVL.

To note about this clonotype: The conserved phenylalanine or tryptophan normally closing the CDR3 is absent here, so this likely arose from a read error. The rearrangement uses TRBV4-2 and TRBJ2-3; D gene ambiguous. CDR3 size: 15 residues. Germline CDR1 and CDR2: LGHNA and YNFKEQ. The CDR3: CSSSQAVVGEDTQYS. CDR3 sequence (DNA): TGTTCCAGCAGCCAAGCAGTGGTCGGAGAAGATACGCAGTATTCT.

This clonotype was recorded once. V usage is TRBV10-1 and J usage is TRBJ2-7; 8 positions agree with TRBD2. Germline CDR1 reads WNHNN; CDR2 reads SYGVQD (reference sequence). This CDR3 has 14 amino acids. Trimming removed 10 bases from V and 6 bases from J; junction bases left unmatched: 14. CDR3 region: CAIQDPGLGPEQYF. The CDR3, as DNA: TGCGCCATCCAGGACCCGGGACTAGGGCCCGAGCAGTACTTC.

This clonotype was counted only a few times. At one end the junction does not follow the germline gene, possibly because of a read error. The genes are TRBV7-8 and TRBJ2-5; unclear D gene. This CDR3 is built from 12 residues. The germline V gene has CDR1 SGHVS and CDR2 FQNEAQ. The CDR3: CARSLGPETQYF. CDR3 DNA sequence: TGTGCCAGGAGCCTAGGGCCAGAGACCCAGTATTTC.

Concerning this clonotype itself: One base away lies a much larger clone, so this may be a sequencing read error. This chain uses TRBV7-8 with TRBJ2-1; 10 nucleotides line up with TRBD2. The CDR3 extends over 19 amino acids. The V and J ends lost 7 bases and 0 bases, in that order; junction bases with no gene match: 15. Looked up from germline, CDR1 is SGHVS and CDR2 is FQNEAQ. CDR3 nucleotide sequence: TGTGCCAGCAACCTAGGCTTCGCTAGCGGGAGTCGCTCCTACAATGAGCAGTTCTTC. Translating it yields CASNLGFASGSRSYNEQFF.

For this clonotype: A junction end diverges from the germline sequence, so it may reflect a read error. The CDR3: CSVMQQEQYF. CDR3 nucleotide sequence: TGTAGCGTCATGCAGCAAGAGCAGTACTTC. The gene calls are TRBV29-1 and TRBJ2-7; D perhaps matches TRBD2 (5 bases). The CDR3 has 10 amino acids. Germline assignment: CDR1 SQVTM and CDR2 ANQGSEA.

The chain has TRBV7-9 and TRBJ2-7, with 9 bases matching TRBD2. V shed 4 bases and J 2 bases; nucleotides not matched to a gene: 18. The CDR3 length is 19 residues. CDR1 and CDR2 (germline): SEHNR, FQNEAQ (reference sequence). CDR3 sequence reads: CASSSTLAGTGWGTYEQYF. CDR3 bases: TGTGCCAGCAGCTCGACTCTAGCGGGAACGGGGTGGGGGACCTACGAGCAGTACTTC.

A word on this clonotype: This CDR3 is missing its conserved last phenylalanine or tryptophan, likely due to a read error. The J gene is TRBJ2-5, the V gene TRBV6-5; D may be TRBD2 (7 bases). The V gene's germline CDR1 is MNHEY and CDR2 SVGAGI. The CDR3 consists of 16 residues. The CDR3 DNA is TGTGCTAGCAGTTACTCGCTTGGGGAGGGGGAGGAGACCCAGTACTTA. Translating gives CASSYSLGEGEETQYL.

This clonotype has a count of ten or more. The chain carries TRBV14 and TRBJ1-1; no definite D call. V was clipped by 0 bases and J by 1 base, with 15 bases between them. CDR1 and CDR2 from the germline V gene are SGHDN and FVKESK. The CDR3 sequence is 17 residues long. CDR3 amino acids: CASSQDLWATGNTEAFF. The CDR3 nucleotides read TGTGCCAGCAGCCAAGATCTCTGGGCAACCGGGAACACTGAAGCTTTCTTT.

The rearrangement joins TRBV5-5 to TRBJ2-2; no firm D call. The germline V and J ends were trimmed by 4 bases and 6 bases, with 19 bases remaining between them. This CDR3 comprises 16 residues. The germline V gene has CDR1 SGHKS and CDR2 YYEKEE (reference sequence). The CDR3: CASSMAGSGRPGELFF. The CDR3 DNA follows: TGTGCCAGCAGCATGGCAGGTTCTGGACGCCCCGGGGAGCTGTTTTTT.

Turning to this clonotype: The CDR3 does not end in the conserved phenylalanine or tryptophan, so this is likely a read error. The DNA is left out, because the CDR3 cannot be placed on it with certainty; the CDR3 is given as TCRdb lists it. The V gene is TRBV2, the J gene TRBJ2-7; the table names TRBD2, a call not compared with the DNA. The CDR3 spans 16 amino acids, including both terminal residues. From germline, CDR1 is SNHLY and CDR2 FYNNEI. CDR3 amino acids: CASSEATIADSYEQYC.

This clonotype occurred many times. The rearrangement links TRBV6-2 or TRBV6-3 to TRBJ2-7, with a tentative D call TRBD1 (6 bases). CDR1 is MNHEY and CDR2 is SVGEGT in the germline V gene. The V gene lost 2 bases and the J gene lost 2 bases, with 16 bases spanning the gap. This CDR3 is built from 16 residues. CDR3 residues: CASSYLQGTQTYEQYF. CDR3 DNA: TGTGCCAGCAGTTACCTACAGGGTACACAAACCTACGAGCAGTACTTC.

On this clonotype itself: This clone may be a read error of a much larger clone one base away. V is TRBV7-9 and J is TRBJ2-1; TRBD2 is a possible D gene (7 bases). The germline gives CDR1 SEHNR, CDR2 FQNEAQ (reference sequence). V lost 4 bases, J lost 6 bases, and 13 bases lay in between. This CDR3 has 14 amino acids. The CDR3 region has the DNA TGTGCCAGCAGCTCCCCCGGGGGGCGCAATGAGCAGTTCTTC. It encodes CASSSPGGRNEQFF.

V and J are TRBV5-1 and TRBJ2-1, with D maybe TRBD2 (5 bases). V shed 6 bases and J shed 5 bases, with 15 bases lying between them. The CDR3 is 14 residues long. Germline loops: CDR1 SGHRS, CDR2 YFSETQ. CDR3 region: CASNFGLADNEQFF. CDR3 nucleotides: TGCGCCAGCAACTTCGGGCTAGCCGACAATGAGCAGTTCTTC.

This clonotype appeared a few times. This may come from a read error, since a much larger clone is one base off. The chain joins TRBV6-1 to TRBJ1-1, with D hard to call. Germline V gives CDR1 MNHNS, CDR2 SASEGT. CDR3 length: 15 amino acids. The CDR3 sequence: CASINQAGENTEASF. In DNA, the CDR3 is TGTGCCAGCATCAACCAAGCCGGCGAGAACACTGAAGCTTCCTTT.

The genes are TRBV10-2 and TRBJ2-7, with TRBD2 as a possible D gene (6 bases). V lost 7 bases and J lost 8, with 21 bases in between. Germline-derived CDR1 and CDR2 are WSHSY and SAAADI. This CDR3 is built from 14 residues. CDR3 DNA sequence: TGCGCCAGCAATGCGCTAGCGCTTAGTTGGCAGCAGTACTTC. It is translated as CASNALALSWQQYF.

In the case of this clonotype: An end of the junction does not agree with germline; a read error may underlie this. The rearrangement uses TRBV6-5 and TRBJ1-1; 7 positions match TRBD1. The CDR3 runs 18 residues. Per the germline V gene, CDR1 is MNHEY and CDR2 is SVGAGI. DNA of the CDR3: TGTGGCAGCAGTTACGATGGCAGGGCAGGGGGTCTAAACACAGAAGCTTTCTTT. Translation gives CGSSYDGRAGGLNTEAFF.

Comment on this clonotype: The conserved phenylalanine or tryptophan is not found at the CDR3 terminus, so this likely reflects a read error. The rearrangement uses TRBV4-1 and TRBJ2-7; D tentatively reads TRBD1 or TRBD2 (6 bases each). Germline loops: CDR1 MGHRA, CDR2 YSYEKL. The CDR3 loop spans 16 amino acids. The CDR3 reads CASSQDLGGRSYEQYL. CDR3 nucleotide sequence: TGTGCCAGCAGCCAAGATTTGGGGGGCAGGTCCTACGAGCAGTACCTC.

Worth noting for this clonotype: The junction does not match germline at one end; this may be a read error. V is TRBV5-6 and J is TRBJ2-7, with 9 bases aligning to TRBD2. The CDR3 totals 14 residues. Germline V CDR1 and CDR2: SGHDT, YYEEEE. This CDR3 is CSSSLAGGFYEQYF. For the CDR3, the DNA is TGTTCCAGCAGCTTGGCGGGAGGGTTTTACGAACAGTACTTC.

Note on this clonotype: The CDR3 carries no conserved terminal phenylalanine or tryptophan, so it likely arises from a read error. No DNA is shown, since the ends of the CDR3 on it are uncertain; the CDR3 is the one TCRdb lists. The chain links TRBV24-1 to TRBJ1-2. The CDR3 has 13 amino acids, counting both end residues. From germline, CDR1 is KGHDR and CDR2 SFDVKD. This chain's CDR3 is CVTSDPQSYGYTC.

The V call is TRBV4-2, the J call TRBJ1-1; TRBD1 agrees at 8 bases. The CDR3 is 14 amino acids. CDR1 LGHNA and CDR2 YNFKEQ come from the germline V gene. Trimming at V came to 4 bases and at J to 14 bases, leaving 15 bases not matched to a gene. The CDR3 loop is CASSPDRANTGAFF. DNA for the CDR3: TGTGCCAGCAGCCCGGACAGGGCGAACACTGGAGCCTTCTTT.

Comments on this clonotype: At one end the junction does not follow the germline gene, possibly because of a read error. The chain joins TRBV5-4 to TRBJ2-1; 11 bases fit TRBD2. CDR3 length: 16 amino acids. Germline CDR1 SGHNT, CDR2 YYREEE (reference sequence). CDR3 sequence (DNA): TGTGCCAGCAGCCCACGGACTAGCGGGCGTTGCAATGAGCAGATCTTC. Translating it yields CASSPRTSGRCNEQIF. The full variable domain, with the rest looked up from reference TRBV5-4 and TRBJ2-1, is ETGVTQSPTHLIKTRGQQVTLRCSSQSGHNTVSWYQQALGQGPQFIFQYYREEENGRGNFPPRFSGLQFPNYSSELNVNALELDDSALYLCASSPRTSGRCNEQIFGPGTRLTVL.